What follows are 26 T cell receptor beta chains derived from one specimen sequenced in a study of T cells in Graves' hyperthyroidism and ophthalmopathy. Amplification of TCR beta CDR3 regions was performed using RNA transcripts as template. Carried out on the TCR CDR3, a first-round RT-PCR used the HTBI primer set. TCRdb used MiXCR to reprocess the multiplex PCR reads, holding one entry per CDR3 protein. The sample yields some 420,000 distinct CDR3 sequences, about 13% seen once. Sequenced sample: blood. All receptors derive from a woman aged 18-29 years with Graves' hyperthyroidism.

This clonotype was seen ten or more times. The chain employs TRBV12-3 or TRBV12-4 and TRBJ2-5; D unclear. The length of the CDR3 is 15 residues. V was shortened by 6 bases and J by 2 bases, with 16 bases between the two germline ends. The CDR3 reads CASSFTEATQETQYF. The CDR3 DNA reads as TGTGCCAGCAGCTTCACTGAGGCGACTCAAGAGACCCAGTACTTC.

This clonotype has ten or more counts. This rearrangement joins TRBV6-1 to TRBJ2-1; TRBD1 aligns across 11 bases. Looked up from germline, CDR1 is MNHNS and CDR2 is SASEGT. The CDR3 length is 15 residues. Unmatched junction bases numbered 8, after V lost 6 bases and J lost 7 bases. The CDR3 bases are TGTGCCAGCAGAACCGGGACAGGGGGGTGGAATGAGCAGTTCTTC. Translated, it gives CASRTGTGGWNEQFF.

This clonotype turned up a few times. V is TRBV20-1 and J is TRBJ2-5, with TRBD2 matching over 13 bases. The junction had 6 bases not matched to a gene; V was cut back by 6 bases and J by 2 bases. There are 15 residues in the CDR3. Germline V gene sequence: CDR1 DFQATT, CDR2 SNEGSKA (reference sequence). The CDR3 sequence: CSALPTSGRQETQYF. Written as DNA, the CDR3 is TGCAGTGCCCTACCGACTAGCGGGAGGCAAGAGACCCAGTACTTC.

This clonotype was counted ten times or more. The V gene is TRBV4-2, the J gene TRBJ2-1; 9 bases are shared with TRBD2. The germline V gene encodes CDR1 LGHNA and CDR2 YNFKEQ. The CDR3 has 16 residues. With V trimmed by 0 bases and J by 9 bases, 9 bases remained unmatched. This CDR3 reads CASSQESSGSLGEQFF. DNA of the CDR3: TGTGCCAGCAGCCAAGAAAGTAGCGGGAGTCTGGGTGAGCAGTTCTTC.

This clonotype showed up just a few times. The gene calls are TRBV5-1 and TRBJ2-7, with D uncertain. CDR3 length: 13 amino acids. The germline V gene has CDR1 SGHRS and CDR2 YFSETQ. Between the trimmed V and J ends, which lost 3 bases and 0 bases, there was a span of 7 bases. This chain's CDR3 is CASSSTHSYEQYF. DNA for the CDR3: TGCGCCAGCAGCTCGACCCACTCCTACGAGCAGTACTTC.

This clonotype has a handful of counts. The chain is built from TRBV28 and TRBJ2-3; no reliable D call. CDR1 is MDHEN and CDR2 is SYDVKM in the germline V gene. The CDR3 totals 15 residues. The V end lost 6 bases, the J end lost 7 bases, and 20 bases lay between the germline ends. DNA of the CDR3: TGTGCCAGCAGCCGCCGGGTAGGGCCAGAAAATACGCAGTATTTT. This gives the protein CASSRRVGPENTQYF.

This clonotype has a count of ten or more. The chain uses TRBV7-9 and TRBJ2-1, with D possibly TRBD2 on 6 matching bases. Between the trimmed V and J ends, which lost 3 bases and 10 bases, there was a span of 7 bases. Germline V lookup: CDR1 SEHNR, CDR2 FQNEAQ (reference sequence). The CDR3 loop spans 11 amino acids. The CDR3 sequence: CASSFAGEQFF. DNA of the CDR3: TGTGCCAGCAGCTTTGCGGGAGAGCAGTTCTTC.

This clonotype was counted a few times. The V gene is TRBV5-1, the J gene TRBJ2-7; D ambiguous. V lost 2 bases to trimming and J lost 6 bases, with 12 bases between them. Per germline, CDR1 SGHRS and CDR2 YFSETQ. This CDR3 is 13 amino acids long. CDR3 nucleotide sequence: TGCGCCAGCAGCTTCGAGGCTGGGTCCGAGCAGTACTTC. This translates into CASSFEAGSEQYF. Full variable domain (rest looked up from reference TRBV5-1 and TRBJ2-7): KAGVTQTPRYLIKTRGQQVTLSCSPISGHRSVSWYQQTPGQGLQFLFEYFSETQRNKGNFPGRFSGRQFSNSRSEMNVSTLELGDSALYLCASSFEAGSEQYFGPGTRLTVT.

This clonotype occurred many times. V and J are TRBV20-1 and TRBJ2-1; D uncertain. The V gene lost 6 bases and the J gene lost 4 bases, with 10 bases spanning the gap. The V gene's germline CDR1 is DFQATT and CDR2 SNEGSKA (reference sequence). The CDR3 covers 12 residues. The DNA of the CDR3 is TGCAGTGCCGCGGACCCGTACAATGAGCAGTTCTTC. Its translation: CSAADPYNEQFF.

This clonotype has ten or more counts. This chain uses TRBV6-2 or TRBV6-3 with TRBJ1-5; D possibly corresponds to TRBD1 (6 bases). Per the germline V gene, CDR1 is MNHEY and CDR2 is SVGEGT. V lost 6 bases to trimming and J lost 4 bases, with 28 bases between them. There are 19 residues in the CDR3. The CDR3 sequence is CASSVTGSSIQGFNQPQHF. DNA of the CDR3: TGTGCCAGCAGCGTTACCGGATCGTCAATACAGGGTTTTAATCAGCCCCAGCATTTT.

The chain carries TRBV29-1 and TRBJ2-5; 7 bases map to TRBD2. Per the germline V gene, CDR1 is SQVTM and CDR2 is ANQGSEA. The CDR3 contains 13 residues. Losses at the gene ends were 4 bases for V and 5 bases for J; bases not matched to a gene: 7. The CDR3 spells CSVVTSASETQYF. The CDR3 nucleotides are TGCAGCGTTGTAACTAGCGCTTCGGAGACCCAGTACTTC. Variable domain in full (rest from reference TRBV29-1 and TRBJ2-5): SAVISQKPSRDICQRGTSLTIQCQVDSQVTMMFWYRQQPGQSLTLIATANQGSEATYESGFVIDKFPISRPNLTFSTLTVSNMSPEDSSIYLCSVVTSASETQYFGPGTRLLVL.

There are many counts of this clonotype. The chain couples TRBV6-1 to TRBJ2-6; D gene ambiguous. V was pared by 11 bases and J by 0 bases, with 14 bases between. This CDR3 comprises 15 residues. The V gene's germline CDR1 is MNHNS and CDR2 SASEGT. The CDR3 loop reads CAGLDGSSGANVLTF. As DNA, the CDR3 is TGTGCCGGTCTGGACGGTAGCTCTGGGGCCAACGTCCTGACTTTC.

This clonotype was counted many times. The rearrangement links TRBV28 to TRBJ1-2; no clear D. Germline CDR1 reads MDHEN; CDR2 reads SYDVKM. This CDR3 has 13 amino acids. Trimming took 5 bases from V and 3 from J, leaving 10 bases between them. CDR3: CASSLGMDYGYTF. DNA for the CDR3: TGTGCCAGCAGTCTGGGGATGGACTATGGCTACACCTTC.

This clonotype has more than one count but fewer than ten. The chain couples TRBV12-3 or TRBV12-4 to TRBJ1-1, with D perhaps matching TRBD1 (6 bases). There are 18 residues in the CDR3. Trimming cost V 2 bases and J 1 base, with 20 bases left between them. The CDR3 DNA reads as TGTGCCAGCAGTTTATCTGGGGGGGCCAACTATAAGAACACTGAAGCTTTCTTT. Its translation: CASSLSGGANYKNTEAFF.

The rearrangement uses TRBV29-1 and TRBJ2-2, with D unresolved. V was pared by 2 bases and J by 7 bases, with 11 bases between. The CDR3 consists of 13 residues. Germline V gene sequence: CDR1 SQVTM, CDR2 ANQGSEA. CDR3 in DNA: TGCAGCGTTGAACCACACAGCCGCGGGGAGCTGTTTTTT. Its protein is CSVEPHSRGELFF.

The chain recombines TRBV18 with TRBJ2-7; TRBD1 matches 7 bases. Unmatched junction bases numbered 6, after V lost 5 bases and J lost 2 bases. This CDR3 region has 14 residues. Germline CDR1 reads KGHSH; CDR2 reads LQKENI. CDR3 in amino acids: CASSARDRTYEQYF. The DNA of the CDR3 is TGTGCCAGCTCAGCCCGGGACAGAACCTACGAGCAGTACTTC. Drawing the rest from reference TRBV18 and TRBJ2-7, the complete variable domain is NAGVMQNPRHLVRRRGQEARLRCSPMKGHSHVYWYRQLPEEGLKFMVYLQKENIIDESGMPKERFSAEFPKEGPSILRIQQVVRGDSAAYFCASSARDRTYEQYFGPGTRLTVT.

There are many counts of this clonotype. The chain uses TRBV6-1 and TRBJ2-1; no clear D. The CDR3 runs 16 residues. V lost 0 bases to trimming and J lost 6 bases, with 15 bases between them. Germline-derived CDR1 and CDR2 are MNHNS and SASEGT. CDR3 sequence reads: CASSEALPRQRNEQFF. DNA of the CDR3: TGTGCCAGCAGTGAAGCGCTTCCCCGGCAACGCAATGAGCAGTTCTTC.

On this clonotype itself: Since a much larger clone is just one base distant, this may be a read error. The chain carries TRBV20-1 and TRBJ2-1, with 15 bases matching TRBD2. This CDR3 has 17 amino acids. Germline assignment: CDR1 DFQATT and CDR2 SNEGSKA (reference sequence). This CDR3 reads CSAPGLAGGSSCNEQFF. In DNA, the CDR3 is TGCAGTGCTCCTGGACTAGCGGGAGGGAGCTCCTGCAATGAGCAGTTCTTC.

This clonotype appeared many times. The chain links TRBV30 to TRBJ1-3; D call uncertain. Germline assignment: CDR1 GTSNPN and CDR2 SVGIG (reference sequence). V dropped 7 bases and J dropped 4 bases, with 17 bases sitting between them. The CDR3 sequence is 14 residues long. CDR3 nucleotides: TGTGCCTTGGCGGGGAGGCCCACCGGAAACACCATATATTTT. This gives the protein CALAGRPTGNTIYF. Complete variable domain (other parts from reference TRBV30 and TRBJ1-3): SQTIHQWPATLVQPVGSPLSLECTVEGTSNPNLYWYRQAAGRGLQLLFYSVGIGQISSEVPQNLSASRPQDRQFILSSKKLLLSDSGFYLCALAGRPTGNTIYFGEGSWLTVV.

In this sample, this clonotype turned up many times. The chain couples TRBV7-9 to TRBJ2-1, with TRBD2 identical over 7 bases. The V gene end was trimmed by 5 bases and the J gene end by 7 bases; junction bases not matched to a gene: 11. This CDR3 spans 15 amino acids. Germline V gene sequence: CDR1 SEHNR, CDR2 FQNEAQ (reference sequence). The CDR3 is CASSLGGGPDNEQFF. The CDR3 DNA reads TGTGCCAGCAGCCTGGGGGGAGGGCCGGATAATGAGCAGTTCTTC. Variable domain in full (rest from reference TRBV7-9 and TRBJ2-1): DTGVSQNPRHKITKRGQNVTFRCDPISEHNRLYWYRQTLGQGPEFLTYFQNEAQLEKSRLLSDRFSAERPKGSFSTLEIQRTEQGDSAMYLCASSLGGGPDNEQFFGPGTRLTVL.

This clonotype was seen repeatedly, ten times or more. This rearrangement joins TRBV2 to TRBJ2-7; D perhaps matches TRBD1 (6 bases). CDR3 size: 13 residues. Germline values: CDR1 SNHLY, CDR2 FYNNEI. This chain's CDR3 is CASRRTDSYEQYF. The CDR3, as DNA: TGTGCGTCTCGTCGGACAGACTCCTACGAGCAGTACTTC.

The chain couples TRBV2 to TRBJ2-6; D is possibly TRBD2 (6 bases). Germline assignment: CDR1 SNHLY and CDR2 FYNNEI. CDR3 length: 13 residues. The V end lost 8 bases, the J end lost 5 bases, and 10 bases lay between the germline ends. CDR3 amino acids: CASSGRRANVLTF. DNA for the CDR3: TGTGCCAGCTCCGGGAGAAGGGCCAACGTCCTGACTTTC.

In this sample, this clonotype turned up a few times. This sequence joins TRBV27 and TRBJ2-1; 9 bases line up with TRBD2. The germline V gene encodes CDR1 MNHEY and CDR2 SMNVEV (reference sequence). The CDR3 sequence is 15 residues long. With V trimmed by 8 bases and J by 2 bases, 7 bases remained unmatched. The CDR3 loop is CASGSSGTAYNEQFF. The CDR3 DNA follows: TGTGCCAGCGGTTCTAGCGGGACAGCCTACAATGAGCAGTTCTTC.

At least ten counts were recorded for this clonotype. V gene TRBV6-1 combines with J gene TRBJ1-6, with D uncertain. Germline V CDR1 and CDR2: MNHNS, SASEGT. Trimming shortened V by 6 bases and J by 8 bases, and 11 bases separated the two germline ends. The CDR3 is made up of 13 amino acids. CDR3 sequence reads: CASRIASDSPLHF. Written as DNA, the CDR3 is TGTGCCAGCAGAATAGCGAGCGATTCACCCCTCCACTTT.

This clonotype was seen more than once but under ten times. The V and J genes are TRBV9 and TRBJ1-4, with D uncertain. This CDR3 is built from 14 residues. Trimming took 0 bases from V and 2 from J, leaving 5 bases between them. In germline, CDR1 is SGDLS, CDR2 YYNGEE. Here the CDR3 DNA reads TGTGCCAGCAGCGTAGGCAGCACTAATGAAAAACTGTTTTTT. It yields the protein CASSVGSTNEKLFF.

This clonotype was seen a handful of times. The chain is built from TRBV30 and TRBJ2-7; TRBD2 aligns across 11 bases. The CDR3 consists of 14 residues. The junction had 4 bases not matched to a gene; V was cut back by 0 bases and J by 6 bases. The germline V gene encodes CDR1 GTSNPN and CDR2 SVGIG (reference sequence). CDR3 bases: TGTGCCTGGAGTGTACTAGCGGGAGTAAGCGAGCAGTACTTC. Translated: CAWSVLAGVSEQYF.